This T cell receptor beta chain appears in the sequencing data of a study of T cell repertoires in cytomegalovirus infection. Study summary: Recently identified HLA-C-restricted CMV epitopes and well-studied HLA-B-restricted CMV epitopes were used by the study. Public TCR beta signatures were indicative of both CMV infection and a matching HLA type.

As to this clonotype: Its specificity is not known.

Study-wide findings and caveats: Summed frequency of public TCR beta families distinguished CMV carriers with the relevant HLA. Dominating the ex vivo response were TCR beta clonotypes that were CMV-specific and HLA-C-restricted.

Using its own MiXCR run on the reads, TCRdb lists one record per CDR3 protein. The sample contains hundreds of thousands of distinct CDR3 sequences, more than 40% of which appear only once. CDR3 length equals 15 residues. Germline lookup yields CDR1 MDHEN and CDR2 SYDVKM. V was clipped by 2 bases and J by 8 bases, with 18 bases between them. The TCR comes from a human donor in good health (CMV status not recorded). Some clones in this sample may be carry-over from other donors' samples. The input for sequencing was cultured PBMCs, taken from culture after CMV antigen stimulation. V is TRBV28 and J is TRBJ1-2; D uncertain. CDR3 residues: CASSLQLGQLRGYTF. The DNA of the CDR3 is TGTGCCAGCAGTTTACAACTAGGGCAGCTAAGAGGCTACACCTTC.